This T cell receptor (beta chain) was profiled in a study of CD8+ T cells in alopecia areata. Looking at the study overall: Tofacitinib administration to treated patients was oral, at 5 to 10 mg twice daily. Findings of the study overall: Across lesional scalp, and particularly alopecia totalis/universalis, clonality surpassed that of normal scalp. Sharing of TCRs across patients appeared less clear than in mice, possibly for HLA-related reasons.

Extraction of RNA preceded its reverse transcription into cDNA, which served as the sequencing template. Libraries were prepared by immunoSEQ multiplex PCR; TCRdb keeps only in-frame clonotypes and omits some of them. The sample has 65,000 to 70,000 clones, 50% to 75% seen once. CDR3 length: 13 residues. From germline, CDR1 is GTSNPN and CDR2 SVGIG (reference sequence). The V gene lost 3 bases and the J gene lost 5 bases, with 13 bases spanning the gap. Note on this clone: The antigen is not known.

The specimen comprised CD8+ T cells sorted from blood, sampled at week 0. The rearrangement joins TRBV30 to TRBJ1-2, with a weak D call TRBD1 (5 bases). The clonotype was recovered from a human donor with alopecia areata. The CDR3 loop reads CAWRGPPRYGYTF. DNA for the CDR3: TGTGCCTGGAGGGGACCCCCTCGGTATGGCTACACCTTC. The complete variable domain, with remaining parts taken from reference TRBV30 and TRBJ1-2, reads SQTIHQWPATLVQPVGSPLSLECTVEGTSNPNLYWYRQAAGRGLQLLFYSVGIGQISSEVPQNLSASRPQDRQFILSSKKLLLSDSGFYLCAWRGPPRYGYTFGSGTRLTVV.